This TCR beta chain was found in a study of response to subunit inactivated influenza vaccine. A note on this clonotype: Its antigen is currently unknown.

The V end was cut by 3 bases, the J end by 7 bases, with 13 bases between. Germline values: CDR1 SQVTM, CDR2 ANQGSEA. CDR3 length: 12 residues. TCRdb processed the RT-PCR reads anew with MiXCR; each CDR3 protein has one entry. Among roughly 160,000 distinct CDR3 sequences, roughly 10% were seen once, and the ten largest hold over 10%. Findings and caveats of the study: Authors suggested that a seasonal influenza vaccination recruits few new T cells each time.

The sequencing used non-naive T cells sorted from PBMCs, collected 35 to 45 days after vaccination. The genes are TRBV29-1 and TRBJ2-7; unclear D gene. The sequence was collected from a man aged 50-59 years who received an inactivated influenza vaccine. The CDR3 coding sequence is TGCAGCGTTGACGGCCCCCTTAGGGAGCAGTACTTC. Translated, it gives CSVDGPLREQYF.